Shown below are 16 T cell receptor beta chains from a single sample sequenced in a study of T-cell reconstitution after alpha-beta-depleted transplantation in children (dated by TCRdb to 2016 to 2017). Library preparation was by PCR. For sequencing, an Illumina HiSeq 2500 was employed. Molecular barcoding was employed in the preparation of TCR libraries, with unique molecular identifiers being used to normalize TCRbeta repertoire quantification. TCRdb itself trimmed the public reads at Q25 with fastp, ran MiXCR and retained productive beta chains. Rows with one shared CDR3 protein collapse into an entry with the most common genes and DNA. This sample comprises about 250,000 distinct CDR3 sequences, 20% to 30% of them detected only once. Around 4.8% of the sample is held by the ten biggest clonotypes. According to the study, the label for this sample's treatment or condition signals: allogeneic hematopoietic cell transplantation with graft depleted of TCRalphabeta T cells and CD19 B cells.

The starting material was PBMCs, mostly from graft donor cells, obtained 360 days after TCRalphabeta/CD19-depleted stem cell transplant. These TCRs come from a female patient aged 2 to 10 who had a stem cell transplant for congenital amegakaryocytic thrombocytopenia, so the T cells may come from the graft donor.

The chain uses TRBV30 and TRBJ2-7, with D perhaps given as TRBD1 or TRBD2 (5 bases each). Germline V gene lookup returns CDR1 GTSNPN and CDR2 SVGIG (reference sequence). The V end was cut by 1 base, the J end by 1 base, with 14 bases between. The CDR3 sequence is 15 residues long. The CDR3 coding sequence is TGTGCCTGGAGTGCCCCCAGGGACGGTTCCTACGAGCAGTACTTC. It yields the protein CAWSAPRDGSYEQYF.

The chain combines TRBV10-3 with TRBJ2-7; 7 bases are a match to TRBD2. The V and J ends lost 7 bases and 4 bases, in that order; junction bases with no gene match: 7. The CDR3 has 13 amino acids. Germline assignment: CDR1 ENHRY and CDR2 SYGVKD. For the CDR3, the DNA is TGTGCCATCAAGACCGGGGGGAAATACGAGCAGTACTTC. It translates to CAIKTGGKYEQYF.

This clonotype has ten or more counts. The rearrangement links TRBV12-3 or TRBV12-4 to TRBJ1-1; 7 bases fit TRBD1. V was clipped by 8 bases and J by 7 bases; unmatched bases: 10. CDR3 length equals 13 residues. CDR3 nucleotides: TGTGCCAGCGGCACCCGGGACAGAGGTGAAGCTTTCTTT. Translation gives CASGTRDRGEAFF.

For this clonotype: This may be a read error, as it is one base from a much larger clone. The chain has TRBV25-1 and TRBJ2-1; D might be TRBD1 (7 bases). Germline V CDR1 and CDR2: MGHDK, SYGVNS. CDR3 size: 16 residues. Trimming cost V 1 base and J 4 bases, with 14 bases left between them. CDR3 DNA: TGTGCCAGCAGTGAATTGGGGACAGCGGGTTACAATGAGCAGTTCTTC. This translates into CASSELGTAGYNEQFF.

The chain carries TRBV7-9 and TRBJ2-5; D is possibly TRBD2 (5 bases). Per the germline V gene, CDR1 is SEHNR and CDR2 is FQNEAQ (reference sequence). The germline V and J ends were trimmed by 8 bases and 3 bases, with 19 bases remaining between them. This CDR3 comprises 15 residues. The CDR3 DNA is TGTGCCAGCGCCCTACTCGGGAATACTGAAGAGACCCAGTACTTC. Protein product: CASALLGNTEETQYF.

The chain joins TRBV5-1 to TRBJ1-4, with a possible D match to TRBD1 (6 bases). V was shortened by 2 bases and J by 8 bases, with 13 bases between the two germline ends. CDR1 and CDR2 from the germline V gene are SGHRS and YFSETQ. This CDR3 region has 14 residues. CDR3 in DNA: TGCGCCAGCAGCTTAGGGGGTCCCGGGGAAAAACTGTTTTTT. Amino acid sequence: CASSLGGPGEKLFF.

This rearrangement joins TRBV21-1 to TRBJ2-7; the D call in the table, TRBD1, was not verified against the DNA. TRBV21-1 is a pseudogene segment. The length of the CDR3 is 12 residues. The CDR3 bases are TGTGCCAGCGACCCTGGCAACCACGAGCAGTACTTC. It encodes CASDPGNHEQYF.

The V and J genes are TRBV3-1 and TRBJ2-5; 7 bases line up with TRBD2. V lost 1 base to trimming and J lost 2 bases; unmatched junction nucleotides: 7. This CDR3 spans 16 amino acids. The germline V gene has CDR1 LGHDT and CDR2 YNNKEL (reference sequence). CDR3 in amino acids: CASSQGLTGGQETQYF. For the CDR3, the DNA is TGTGCCAGCAGCCAAGGCTTGACGGGAGGACAAGAGACCCAGTACTTC.

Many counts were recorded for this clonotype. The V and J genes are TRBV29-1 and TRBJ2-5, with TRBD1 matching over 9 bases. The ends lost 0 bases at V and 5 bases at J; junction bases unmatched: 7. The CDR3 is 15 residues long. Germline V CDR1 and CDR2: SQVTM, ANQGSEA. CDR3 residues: CSVEDDRGWRETQYF. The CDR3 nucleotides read TGCAGCGTTGAAGACGACAGGGGGTGGCGGGAGACCCAGTACTTC.

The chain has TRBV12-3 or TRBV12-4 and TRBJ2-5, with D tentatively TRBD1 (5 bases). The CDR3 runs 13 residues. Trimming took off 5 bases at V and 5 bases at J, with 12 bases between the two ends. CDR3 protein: CASSQTWGETQYF. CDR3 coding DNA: TGTGCCAGCAGTCAGACATGGGGCGAGACCCAGTACTTC.

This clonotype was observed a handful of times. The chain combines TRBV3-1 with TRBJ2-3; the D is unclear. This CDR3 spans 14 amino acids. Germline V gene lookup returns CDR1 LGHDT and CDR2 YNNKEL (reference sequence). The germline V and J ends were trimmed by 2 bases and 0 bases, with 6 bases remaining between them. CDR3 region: CASSQSASTDTQYF. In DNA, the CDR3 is TGTGCCAGCAGCCAATCGGCTAGCACAGATACGCAGTATTTT.

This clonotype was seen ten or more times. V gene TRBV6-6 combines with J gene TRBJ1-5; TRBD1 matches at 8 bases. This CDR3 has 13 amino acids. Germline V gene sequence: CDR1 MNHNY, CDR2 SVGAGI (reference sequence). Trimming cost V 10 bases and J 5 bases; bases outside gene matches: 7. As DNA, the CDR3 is TGTGCCACAATACAGGGGGTGGATCAGCCCCAGCATTTT. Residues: CATIQGVDQPQHF.

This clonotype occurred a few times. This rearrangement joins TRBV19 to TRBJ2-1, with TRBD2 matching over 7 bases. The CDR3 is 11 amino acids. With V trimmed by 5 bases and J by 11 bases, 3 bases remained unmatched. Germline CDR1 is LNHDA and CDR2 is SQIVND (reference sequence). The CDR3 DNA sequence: TGTGCCAGTAGTCTACTAGCGAAGCAGTTCTTC. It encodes CASSLLAKQFF.

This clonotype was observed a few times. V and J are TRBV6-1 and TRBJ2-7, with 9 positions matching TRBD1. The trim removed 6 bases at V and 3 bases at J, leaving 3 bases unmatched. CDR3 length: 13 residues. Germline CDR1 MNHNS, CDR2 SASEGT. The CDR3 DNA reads TGTGCCAGCAGCTGGGACAGGGTCTACGAGCAGTACTTC. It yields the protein CASSWDRVYEQYF.

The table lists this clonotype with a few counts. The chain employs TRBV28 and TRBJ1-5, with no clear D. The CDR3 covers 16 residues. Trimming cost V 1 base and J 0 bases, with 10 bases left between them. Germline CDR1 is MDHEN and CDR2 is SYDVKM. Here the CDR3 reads CASSLFGRFSNQPQHF. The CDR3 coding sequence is TGTGCCAGCAGTTTATTTGGGAGGTTTAGCAATCAGCCCCAGCATTTT.

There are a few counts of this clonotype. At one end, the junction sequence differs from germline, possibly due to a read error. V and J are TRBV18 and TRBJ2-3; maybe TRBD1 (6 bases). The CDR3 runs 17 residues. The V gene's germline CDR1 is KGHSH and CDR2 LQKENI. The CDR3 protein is CASSPRLRTGGTDTQYF. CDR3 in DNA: TGTGCCAGCTCACCACGTTTGCGGACTGGGGGCACGGATACGCAGTATTTT.